The 20 T cell receptor beta chains listed next were all sequenced from one sample in a study of identical twins. Using its own MiXCR run on the 5' RACE reads, TCRdb lists one record per CDR3 protein. The sample gives hundreds of thousands of distinct CDR3 sequences, around 20% of which show up once; approximately 4.5% is in the top ten. The same specimen was also included in a second study, on T cells expressing NK-cell markers.

The sample was PBMCs. The source of these receptors is a woman aged 18-29 years in good health.

This clonotype was seen a handful of times. The chain links TRBV7-9 to TRBJ1-4, with D possibly matching TRBD1 (5 bases). Trimming took 1 base from V and 6 from J, leaving 9 bases between them. CDR1 and CDR2 (germline): SEHNR, FQNEAQ (reference sequence). This CDR3 contains 14 residues. This CDR3 reads CASSLGGLDEKLFF. CDR3 DNA: TGTGCCAGCAGCTTAGGGGGCTTGGATGAAAAACTGTTTTTT.

This chain uses TRBV7-6 with TRBJ2-5; either TRBD1 or TRBD2 may supply D (5 bases each). Germline V gene data show CDR1 as SGHVS and CDR2 as FNYEAQ. This CDR3 contains 16 residues. The ends were cut back, 5 bases at V and 1 base at J, with 17 bases in the middle. The CDR3 loop reads CASSPRGSGFQETQYF. The CDR3, as DNA: TGTGCCAGCAGCCCTAGGGGCTCGGGGTTCCAAGAGACCCAGTACTTC.

The V call is TRBV27, the J call TRBJ2-7; possible D gene TRBD2, 5 bases. Germline values: CDR1 MNHEY, CDR2 SMNVEV (reference sequence). Trimming stripped 5 bases from V and 3 bases from J, with 11 bases between. The length of the CDR3 is 13 residues. The CDR3 spells CASSDGIHYEQYF. CDR3 nucleotide sequence: TGTGCCAGCAGTGACGGGATTCACTACGAGCAGTACTTC.

This clonotype was seen only once. This chain links TRBV20-1 with TRBJ2-1, with 7 bases matching TRBD1. After removal of 5 bases from V and 0 bases from J, the junction contained 7 bases not matched to a gene. The CDR3 totals 15 residues. The germline V gene has CDR1 DFQATT and CDR2 SNEGSKA (reference sequence). The CDR3 loop is CSAPPPGGSYNEQFF. The CDR3 DNA sequence: TGCAGTGCTCCGCCCCCAGGGGGCTCCTACAATGAGCAGTTCTTC.

This clonotype occurred a few times. The chain has TRBV20-1 and TRBJ2-7, with D possibly being TRBD2 (7 bases). This CDR3 has 15 residues. The V gene lost 1 base and the J gene lost 3 bases, with 16 bases spanning the gap. Germline CDR1 and CDR2: DFQATT and SNEGSKA (reference sequence). DNA for the CDR3: TGCAGTGCTAGAGTAGGGGGGGGGATCGTCTACGAGCAGTACTTC. Translation gives CSARVGGGIVYEQYF.

This clonotype was detected ten times or more. V is TRBV6-1 and J is TRBJ2-3, with 12 bases aligning to TRBD1. The germline V gene has CDR1 MNHNS and CDR2 SASEGT. V trimming: 4 bases; J trimming: 3 bases; junction bases outside the gene matches: 2. CDR3 length equals 15 residues. As DNA, the CDR3 is TGTGCCAGCAGTGGGGGACAGGGGGCAACAGATACGCAGTATTTT. Protein sequence: CASSGGQGATDTQYF.

This CDR3 is CASSPVREGAGEQYF. In nucleotides, the CDR3 is TGCGCCAGCAGCCCAGTGAGGGAAGGTGCGGGCGAGCAGTACTTC. The chain uses TRBV4-1 and TRBJ2-7, with a weak D call TRBD2 (5 bases). The CDR3 length is 15 residues. Germline V lookup: CDR1 MGHRA, CDR2 YSYEKL. Trimming pared 4 bases from V and 6 bases from J, leaving 19 bases between.

The chain has TRBV12-3 or TRBV12-4 and TRBJ1-4, with no clear D. V gave up 5 bases and J gave up 0 bases, with 7 bases separating them. This CDR3 contains 14 residues. The CDR3 is CASSVGATNEKLFF. CDR3 nucleotides: TGTGCCAGCAGTGTGGGAGCAACTAATGAAAAACTGTTTTTT.

The chain is built from TRBV27 and TRBJ2-7, with TRBD2 matching over 13 bases. Looked up from germline, CDR1 is MNHEY and CDR2 is SMNVEV (reference sequence). CDR3 length: 16 residues. The V gene end was trimmed by 3 bases and the J gene end by 5 bases; junction bases not matched to a gene: 7. The CDR3 nucleotides are TGTGCCAGCAGTTTCTTACTAGCGGGAGGGGTCCACGAGCAGTACTTC. This gives the protein CASSFLLAGGVHEQYF.

This clonotype was counted between two and nine times. The chain's CDR3 is CASGYLAAGVYEQYF. In DNA, the CDR3 is TGTGCCAGCGGCTACTTAGCGGCCGGGGTCTACGAGCAGTACTTC. The J gene is TRBJ2-7, the V gene TRBV27, with TRBD2 as a possible D gene (6 bases). This CDR3 is 15 amino acids long. The V gene's germline CDR1 is MNHEY and CDR2 SMNVEV (reference sequence). V lost 8 bases and J lost 3, with 20 bases in between.

This chain links TRBV5-6 with TRBJ2-5; TRBD1 aligns across 11 bases. The CDR3 totals 15 residues. Germline V gives CDR1 SGHDT, CDR2 YYEEEE. J was trimmed by 5 bases and V by 2 bases; bases with no gene match: 5. This CDR3 reads CASSLGTGGGETQYF. CDR3 bases: TGTGCCAGCAGCTTAGGGACAGGGGGAGGTGAGACCCAGTACTTC.

The genes are TRBV20-1 and TRBJ1-2; 7 bases are a match to TRBD1. Germline V gene lookup returns CDR1 DFQATT and CDR2 SNEGSKA (reference sequence). The junction had 7 bases not matched to a gene; V was cut back by 0 bases and J by 0 bases. This CDR3 is built from 16 residues. The CDR3 nucleotides read TGCAGTGCTAGAGATAAAACGGGACAGTCTAACTATGGCTACACCTTC. It specifies CSARDKTGQSNYGYTF.

In this sample, this clonotype turned up a few times. This chain uses TRBV19 with TRBJ2-3, with D possibly being TRBD1 or TRBD2 (6 bases each). CDR1 and CDR2 (germline): LNHDA, SQIVND (reference sequence). V lost 6 bases to trimming and J lost 2 bases, with 12 bases between them. This CDR3 has 14 residues. The CDR3 nucleotides are TGTGCCAGTAGAGGGGGGCTCTTCACAGATACGCAGTATTTT. Protein product: CASRGGLFTDTQYF.

This rearrangement joins TRBV7-9 to TRBJ2-5, with TRBD1 matching over 7 bases. The CDR3 loop spans 14 amino acids. With 4 bases clipped from V and 0 bases from J, the junction kept 2 bases outside the gene matches. CDR1 and CDR2 from the germline V gene are SEHNR and FQNEAQ (reference sequence). In DNA, the CDR3 is TGTGCCAGCAGCTGGACAGGCCACCAAGAGACCCAGTACTTC. Protein product: CASSWTGHQETQYF.

In its sample, this clonotype was seen a few times. The chain combines TRBV6-5 with TRBJ2-1; D is possibly TRBD2 (5 bases). CDR1 and CDR2 from the germline V gene are MNHEY and SVGAGI. The CDR3 spans 18 residues. V lost 2 bases and J lost 0, with 17 bases in between. In DNA form, the CDR3 reads TGTGCCAGCAGTTACAAAGCTAGCCTACTTAGCTCCTACAATGAGCAGTTCTTC. Its protein product is CASSYKASLLSSYNEQFF.

The CDR3 region has the DNA TGTGCCAGCAGTTACGGGCAGATACAGTACTTC. Its translation is CASSYGQIQYF. J is TRBJ2-5 and V is TRBV6-5; D uncertain. The CDR3 totals 11 residues. Germline V gives CDR1 MNHEY, CDR2 SVGAGI. V dropped 2 bases and J dropped 11 bases, with 9 bases sitting between them.

This clonotype was seen ten or more times. The rearrangement uses TRBV20-1 and TRBJ1-5, with D perhaps matching TRBD1 (5 bases). Germline V gene sequence: CDR1 DFQATT, CDR2 SNEGSKA (reference sequence). CDR3 length: 12 residues. V was clipped by 5 bases and J by 4 bases, with 9 bases between them. The CDR3 here is CSARPGNQPQHF. CDR3 nucleotide sequence: TGCAGTGCTCGGCCAGGGAATCAGCCCCAGCATTTT.

The J gene is TRBJ2-3, the V gene TRBV20-1; D unresolved. Trimming pared 7 bases from V and 3 bases from J, leaving 11 bases between. Germline values: CDR1 DFQATT, CDR2 SNEGSKA (reference sequence). The CDR3 has 12 residues. This chain's CDR3 is CSGEGYTDTQYF. CDR3 nucleotide sequence: TGCAGTGGTGAAGGGTATACAGATACGCAGTATTTT.

This chain joins TRBV10-3 and TRBJ1-2; TRBD1 aligns across 10 bases. V trimming: 7 bases; J trimming: 3 bases; junction bases outside the gene matches: 2. Germline V lookup: CDR1 ENHRY, CDR2 SYGVKD. This CDR3 is built from 13 residues. The CDR3 DNA reads as TGTGCCATCAAAGGACAGGGGGACTATGGCTACACCTTC. It yields the protein CAIKGQGDYGYTF.

The chain uses TRBV10-3 and TRBJ2-2; D uncertain. Germline V CDR1 and CDR2: ENHRY, SYGVKD. Trimming removed 1 base from V and 1 base from J, with 7 bases in between. The CDR3 sequence is 15 residues long. CDR3 in amino acids: CAISELDRNTGELFF. Written as DNA, the CDR3 is TGTGCCATCAGTGAGTTGGATAGGAACACCGGGGAGCTGTTTTTT.